This T cell receptor beta chain was documented in a study of blood T cell repertoires in COVID-19. Background on the study: Sites in the United States, Italy and Spain provided acute and convalescent COVID-19 samples.

V was clipped by 3 bases and J by 4 bases, with 3 bases between them. The CDR3 extends over 12 amino acids. Germline CDR1 reads KGHDR; CDR2 reads SFDVKD. TCRdb keeps only in-frame clones here, not all; method: immunoSEQ multiplex PCR. The sample holds about 210,000 clones; around 83% are singletons and the top ten take roughly 5.5%. A Seattle source enrolled patients during active infection and followed them longitudinally. The V call is TRBV24-1, the J call TRBJ2-1; D gene uncertain. The sequence was obtained from a woman between 70 and 85 years old with COVID-19, enrolled during active disease. Sample: peripheral blood. The CDR3 nucleotides read TGTGCCACCAGTGATCCTTACAATGAGCAGTTCTTC. Amino acids: CATSDPYNEQFF.